The T cell receptor (beta chain) under discussion was sequenced for a study of shared clonotypes between healthy human individuals. Study in general: Per donor, CD8 memory used one plate, CD8 naive used two, CD4 memory used three and CD4 naive used three.

This CDR3 is built from 14 residues. The germline V gene encodes CDR1 SGHNT and CDR2 YYREEE (reference sequence). Trimming left V 0 bases short and J 3 bases short, with 10 bases between. Naive CD8 cells lacked CD45RO, underwent positive selection for CCR7 and left out terminally differentiated effector memory CD45RA+ cells. Only Caucasian adults living in Nashville, Tennessee made up the donor group. The study's findings and limits: In general, naive subsets displayed greater estimated richness than memory subsets did.

Turning to this clone: Its antigen is unknown.

Sequencing was performed with immunoSEQ multiplex PCR; in TCRdb, only in-frame clones are kept and a portion is missing. The sample carries some 2,000,000 clones, about 95% recorded once. Sequenced sample: naive CD8+ T cells sorted from blood. The chain combines TRBV5-4 with TRBJ2-7; D is uncertain. The clonotype comes from a man younger than 35 in good health. CDR3 DNA sequence: TGTGCCAGCAGCTTGGCCCTCGACCTCTACGAGCAGTACTTC. Its translation: CASSLALDLYEQYF. The full variable domain, completed using reference TRBV5-4 and TRBJ2-7, is ETGVTQSPTHLIKTRGQQVTLRCSSQSGHNTVSWYQQALGQGPQFIFQYYREEENGRGNFPPRFSGLQFPNYSSELNVNALELDDSALYLCASSLALDLYEQYFGPGTRLTVT.